These 18 T cell receptor beta chains were all obtained from the same sample, sequenced in a study of T cells after somatic rescue of genetic block. Produced via immunoSEQ multiplex PCR; TCRdb's table is partial and in-frame only. Among approximately 110,000 clones listed, under 95% were seen once. The sample consisted of peripheral blood mononuclear cells (PBMCs). These receptors were collected from a woman younger than 35.

The chain links TRBV5-1 to TRBJ1-1; no clear D gene. The CDR3 has 13 amino acids. Germline assignment: CDR1 SGHRS and CDR2 YFSETQ. Trimming stripped 0 bases from V and 5 bases from J, with 8 bases between. The CDR3, as DNA: TGCGCCAGCAGCTTGGACGGTCGGACTGAAGCTTTCTTT. This sequence encodes CASSLDGRTEAFF. The whole variable domain, filled in from reference TRBV5-1 and TRBJ1-1, reads KAGVTQTPRYLIKTRGQQVTLSCSPISGHRSVSWYQQTPGQGLQFLFEYFSETQRNKGNFPGRFSGRQFSNSRSEMNVSTLELGDSALYLCASSLDGRTEAFFGQGTRLTVV.

This chain joins TRBV10-3 and TRBJ1-1; 10 nucleotides agree with TRBD1. V lost 6 bases, J lost 13 bases, and 8 bases stayed unmatched. This CDR3 is built from 12 residues. Germline CDR1 ENHRY, CDR2 SYGVKD. The CDR3 DNA reads TGTGCCATCAGGAGGACAGGGGGGTATCTTTTCTTT. Amino acids: CAIRRTGGYLFF.

The chain combines TRBV6-5 with TRBJ2-7; D call uncertain. The CDR3 runs 14 residues. Trimming took 2 bases from V and 3 from J, leaving 11 bases between them. Germline V gene data show CDR1 as MNHEY and CDR2 as SVGAGI. The CDR3 nucleotides read TGTGCCAGCAGTTACGACCAATGGGACTACGAGCAGTACTTC. Residues: CASSYDQWDYEQYF.

The chain employs TRBV5-4 and TRBJ2-5; 7 nucleotides line up with TRBD1. CDR3 length: 15 amino acids. Germline V CDR1 and CDR2: SGHNT, YYREEE (reference sequence). Germline trimming cut 0 bases from V and 4 bases from J; bases unmatched to any gene: 6. CDR3 nucleotide sequence: TGTGCCAGCAGCTTGGGCACAGGGGAGAGAGAGACCCAGTACTTC. Amino acids: CASSLGTGERETQYF.

The chain couples TRBV6-5 to TRBJ2-7; D may correspond to TRBD1 or TRBD2 (6 bases each). Trimming took off 11 bases at V and 6 bases at J, with 17 bases between the two ends. Germline V gene data show CDR1 as MNHEY and CDR2 as SVGAGI. The CDR3 length is 12 residues. CDR3 sequence: CALRRGEGEQYF. CDR3 nucleotides: TGTGCCTTACGGAGGGGGGAAGGCGAGCAGTACTTC.

The chain is built from TRBV12-5 and TRBJ2-1, with no clear D. The CDR3 contains 20 residues. Germline V gene sequence: CDR1 LGHNT, CDR2 FRNRAP. V was shortened by 3 bases and J by 0 bases, with 24 bases between the two germline ends. This CDR3 is CASGFHLPRVSHSSYNEQFF. In DNA, the CDR3 is TGTGCTAGTGGTTTCCACCTTCCAAGGGTTTCGCATAGCTCCTACAATGAGCAGTTCTTC.

This clone was counted once. The J gene is TRBJ2-3, the V gene TRBV14, with D possibly matching TRBD1 (5 bases). The CDR3 spans 17 residues. Trimming removed 1 base from V and 3 bases from J, with 17 bases in between. From germline, CDR1 is SGHDN and CDR2 FVKESK. CDR3 bases: TGTGCCAGCAGCCAAGGGACCCCCATAGGGGTAACAGATACGCAGTATTTT. Protein: CASSQGTPIGVTDTQYF. Full variable domain (rest looked up from reference TRBV14 and TRBJ2-3): EAGVTQFPSHSVIEKGQTVTLRCDPISGHDNLYWYRRVMGKEIKFLLHFVKESKQDESGMPNNRFLAERTGGTYSTLKVQPAELEDSGVYFCASSQGTPIGVTDTQYFGPGTRLTVL.

In the case of this clone: This CDR3 is also generated by other DNA sequences in the sample. The chain combines TRBV5-1 with TRBJ2-7; 10 nucleotides align to TRBD1. Germline CDR1 is SGHRS and CDR2 is YFSETQ. This CDR3 is 14 amino acids long. V gave up 4 bases and J gave up 2 bases; unmatched junction bases: 3. In DNA form, the CDR3 reads TGCGCCAGCAGCCTAGGACAGGGGGCCTACGAGCAGTACTTC. It translates to CASSLGQGAYEQYF.

The chain links TRBV19 to TRBJ1-6, with unresolved D. The CDR3 loop spans 15 amino acids. Per the germline V gene, CDR1 is LNHDA and CDR2 is SQIVND (reference sequence). V was pared by 7 bases and J by 3 bases, with 13 bases between. Written as DNA, the CDR3 is TGTGCCAGTACCTCGGGAGGCGGCTATAATTCACCCCTCCACTTT. Its protein product is CASTSGGGYNSPLHF.

The rearrangement uses TRBV7-8 and TRBJ2-7, with TRBD2 matching over 9 bases. Germline values: CDR1 SGHVS, CDR2 FQNEAQ. There are 16 residues in the CDR3. V lost 3 bases, J lost 3 bases, and 9 bases stayed unmatched. The CDR3 sequence: CASSFTRGGLFYEQYF. In DNA, the CDR3 is TGTGCCAGCAGCTTTACGCGGGGGGGCTTATTCTACGAGCAGTACTTC.

This clone was seen a single time. The V call is TRBV5-4, the J call TRBJ1-2, with D maybe TRBD1 (5 bases). Germline CDR1 SGHNT, CDR2 YYREEE (reference sequence). The CDR3 consists of 16 residues. Between the trimmed V and J ends, which lost 0 bases and 4 bases, there was a span of 16 bases. The CDR3 sequence is CASSLATGGIRYGYTF. The CDR3, as DNA: TGTGCCAGCAGCTTGGCCACGGGGGGTATACGCTATGGCTACACCTTC.

The chain joins TRBV7-9 to TRBJ1-5, with D perhaps TRBD1 (6 bases). With 5 bases removed from V and 3 bases from J, the gap between germline ends came to 20 bases. From germline, CDR1 is SEHNR and CDR2 FQNEAQ (reference sequence). This CDR3 has 17 amino acids. As DNA, the CDR3 is TGTGCCAGCAGCCTCCCTCTCGGGGGGCCCAACAATCAGCCCCAGCATTTT. Residues: CASSLPLGGPNNQPQHF. Full variable domain (missing parts from reference TRBV7-9 and TRBJ1-5): DTGVSQNPRHKITKRGQNVTFRCDPISEHNRLYWYRQTLGQGPEFLTYFQNEAQLEKSRLLSDRFSAERPKGSFSTLEIQRTEQGDSAMYLCASSLPLGGPNNQPQHFGDGTRLSIL.

The chain employs TRBV19 and TRBJ2-5; 7 positions agree with TRBD1. The ends lost 5 bases at V and 1 base at J; junction bases unmatched: 7. There are 15 residues in the CDR3. Germline CDR1 LNHDA, CDR2 SQIVND (reference sequence). The CDR3 region has the DNA TGTGCCAGTAGTGCCGGACAGGACCTCCAAGAGACCCAGTACTTC. Encoded protein: CASSAGQDLQETQYF.

The chain couples TRBV27 to TRBJ1-3; 12 bases match TRBD1. Germline V lookup: CDR1 MNHEY, CDR2 SMNVEV (reference sequence). J gave up 2 bases and V 4 bases, and 9 bases lay outside the gene matches. The CDR3 spans 18 residues. Here the CDR3 DNA reads TGTGCCAGCAGTTCTGGGACAGGGGGCGGGATCCCTGGAAACACCATATATTTT. Amino acids: CASSSGTGGGIPGNTIYF.

This sequence joins TRBV7-9 and TRBJ2-5; perhaps D is TRBD1 or TRBD2 (6 bases each). The germline CDR1 and CDR2 sequences are SEHNR and FQNEAQ (reference sequence). This CDR3 spans 18 amino acids. Trimming shortened V by 4 bases and J by 4 bases, and 25 bases separated the two germline ends. The CDR3 here is CASSSASRGPGGGETQYF. The CDR3 bases are TGTGCCAGCAGCTCGGCCTCACGGGGGCCCGGGGGAGGAGAGACCCAGTACTTC.

V usage is TRBV5-1 and J usage is TRBJ1-4; weak D call: TRBD1 (6 bases). Germline V lookup: CDR1 SGHRS, CDR2 YFSETQ. The CDR3 contains 15 residues. Trimming left V 5 bases short and J 0 bases short, with 11 bases between. CDR3 region: CASRDSAATNEKLFF. CDR3 coding DNA: TGCGCCAGCAGGGACAGCGCCGCAACTAATGAAAAACTGTTTTTT.

The chain carries TRBV5-1 and TRBJ1-6; D remains unclear. Germline loops: CDR1 SGHRS, CDR2 YFSETQ. The CDR3 spans 14 residues. V was shortened by 3 bases and J by 5 bases, with 9 bases between the two germline ends. CDR3 bases: TGCGCCAGCAGCTCGGGAACTGATAATTCACCCCTCCACTTT. Translated: CASSSGTDNSPLHF.

This clone appeared a few times. The V call is TRBV7-2, the J call TRBJ1-1; D is unresolved. This CDR3 region has 13 residues. V was trimmed by 3 bases and J by 7 bases, leaving 12 bases between them. CDR1 is SGHTA and CDR2 is FQGNSA in the germline V gene. The CDR3 reads CASSLFGRFEAFF. The CDR3 DNA reads TGTGCCAGCAGCTTGTTCGGACGGTTTGAAGCTTTCTTT. Combining the CDR3 with reference TRBV7-2 and TRBJ1-1 gives the whole variable domain GAGVSQSPSNKVTEKGKDVELRCDPISGHTALYWYRQSLGQGLEFLIYFQGNSAPDKSGLPSDRFSAERTGGSVSTLTIQRTQQEDSAVYLCASSLFGRFEAFFGQGTRLTVV.